The clone carrying this T cell receptor beta chain was picked up one time. All donors were healthy HIV-negative adults lacking recent acute infections or vaccinations. The data derive from a study of shared clonotypes between healthy human individuals. The CDR3 consists of 14 residues. The V and J ends lost 1 base and 1 base respectively, with 7 bases between them. Germline V gives CDR1 LGHNA, CDR2 YSLEER. As processed by the authors: ImmunoSEQ output held junction-only sequences without quality scores, so filtering differed. Sequencing used immunoSEQ multiplex PCR; TCRdb keeps in-frame clones, though not all of them. V and J calls plus clone size are reproduced from that table; the DNA served to infer D and trimming. The profile shows 1,500,000 or so clones, around 97% of them singletons.

The TCR was taken from a man aged 25 to 40 in good health. The sample was naive CD4+ T cells sorted from blood. Subset noted: CD45RA+ positively selected. The chain uses TRBV4-3 and TRBJ1-1; D not certain. CDR3 in DNA: TGCGCCAGCAGCCAAGTACAGACGAACACTGAAGCTTTCTTT. Encoded protein: CASSQVQTNTEAFF.